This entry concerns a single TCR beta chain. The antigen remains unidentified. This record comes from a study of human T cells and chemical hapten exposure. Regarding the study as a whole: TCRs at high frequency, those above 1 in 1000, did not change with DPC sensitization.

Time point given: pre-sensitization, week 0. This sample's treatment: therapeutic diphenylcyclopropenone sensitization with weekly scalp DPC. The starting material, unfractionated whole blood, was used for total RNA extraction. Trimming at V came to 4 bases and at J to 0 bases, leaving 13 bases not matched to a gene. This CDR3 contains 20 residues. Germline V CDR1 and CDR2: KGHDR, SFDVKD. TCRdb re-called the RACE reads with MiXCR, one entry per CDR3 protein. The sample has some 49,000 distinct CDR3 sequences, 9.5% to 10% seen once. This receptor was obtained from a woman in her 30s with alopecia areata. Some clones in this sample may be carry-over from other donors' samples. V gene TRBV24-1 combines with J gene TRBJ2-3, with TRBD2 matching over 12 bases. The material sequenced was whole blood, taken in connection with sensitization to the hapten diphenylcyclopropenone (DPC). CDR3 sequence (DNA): TGTGCCACCAGTGACCTACTTACTAGCGGGGGGCCCTCCAGCACAGATACGCAGTATTTT. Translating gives CATSDLLTSGGPSSTDTQYF.